Below, 29 T cell receptor beta chains from the same sample are listed, as sequenced in a study of shared clonotypes between healthy human individuals. Assay used: immunoSEQ multiplex PCR; TCRdb lists only in-frame clones, some missing. The sample has fewer than 550,000 clones, 60% to 80% seen once. The specimen was PBMCs. The receptor source for this set is a middle-aged woman in good health. Some clones in this sample may be carry-over from other donors' samples.

The V call is TRBV30, the J call TRBJ1-6, with D possibly being TRBD1 (5 bases). The CDR3 is made up of 14 amino acids. CDR1 and CDR2 from the germline V gene are GTSNPN and SVGIG (reference sequence). The V and J ends lost 0 bases and 9 bases respectively, with 12 bases between them. CDR3 in DNA: TGTGCCTGGAGTGTTTGGCAGGGTCGTTCACCCCTCCACTTT. It translates to CAWSVWQGRSPLHF.

The chain combines TRBV6-1 with TRBJ1-3; D is ambiguous. CDR1 is MNHNS and CDR2 is SASEGT in the germline V gene. There are 13 residues in the CDR3. Trimming stripped 1 base from V and 7 bases from J, with 8 bases between. CDR3 protein: CASSEGPSNTIYF. CDR3 DNA sequence: TGTGCCAGCAGTGAAGGCCCCAGCAACACCATATATTTT.

V is TRBV9 and J is TRBJ2-1, with TRBD2 matching 8 bases. The V gene end was trimmed by 3 bases and the J gene end by 4 bases; junction bases not matched to a gene: 6. This CDR3 has 15 amino acids. In germline, CDR1 is SGDLS, CDR2 YYNGEE. The CDR3 coding sequence is TGTGCCAGCAGCGCCTCCGGGACTAGGTACAATGAGCAGTTCTTC. It yields the protein CASSASGTRYNEQFF.

Written as DNA, the CDR3 is TGTGCCAGCAGCTTAGATGCGGGCACAGATACGCAGTATTTT. Translated, it gives CASSLDAGTDTQYF. V is TRBV7-2 and J is TRBJ2-3; D is unclear. The V and J ends lost 1 base and 1 base respectively, with 6 bases between them. Germline values: CDR1 SGHTA, CDR2 FQGNSA. The CDR3 is made up of 14 amino acids.

This sequence joins TRBV30 and TRBJ1-2; 7 bases agree with TRBD1. CDR1 and CDR2 (germline): GTSNPN, SVGIG (reference sequence). V was clipped by 5 bases and J by 1 base; unmatched bases: 7. This CDR3 has 14 amino acids. CDR3 loop: CAWFGTANNYGYTF. Written as DNA, the CDR3 is TGTGCCTGGTTTGGGACAGCTAATAACTATGGCTACACCTTC.

The chain combines TRBV21-1 with TRBJ2-1; the D call of TRBD2 is as the table states it, not checked on the DNA. TRBV21-1 is a pseudogene locus. This CDR3 has 19 amino acids. This chain's CDR3 is CASSKGEALAKALWNEQFF. The CDR3 DNA follows: TGTGCCAGCAGCAAAGGGGAGGCACTAGCGAAGGCCCTCTGGAATGAGCAGTTCTTC.

The chain has TRBV9 and TRBJ2-3, with 9 bases aligning to TRBD2. Germline CDR1 is SGDLS and CDR2 is YYNGEE. The ends lost 6 bases at V and 3 bases at J; junction bases unmatched: 8. The CDR3 length is 15 residues. CDR3 sequence: CASNTAGGVTDTQYF. The DNA for the CDR3 is TGTGCCAGCAACACAGCGGGAGGTGTGACAGATACGCAGTATTTT.

This chain links TRBV30 with TRBJ2-2, with D tentatively TRBD2 (6 bases). In germline, CDR1 is GTSNPN, CDR2 SVGIG (reference sequence). Deletions cut 0 bases from V and 3 bases from J, with 11 bases between. This CDR3 comprises 15 residues. The CDR3 DNA follows: TGTGCCTGGAGTGTATCCGGGACTCACACCGGGGAGCTGTTTTTT. Protein product: CAWSVSGTHTGELFF.

V and J are TRBV5-4 and TRBJ2-5; D possibly corresponds to TRBD2 (5 bases). V was clipped by 4 bases and J by 5 bases, with 18 bases between them. CDR1 SGHNT and CDR2 YYREEE come from the germline V gene (reference sequence). The CDR3 runs 15 residues. The CDR3 bases are TGTGCCAGCAGCGCCGAGGGTGTCGAAAGGGAGACCCAGTACTTC. It encodes CASSAEGVERETQYF. Combining the CDR3 with reference TRBV5-4 and TRBJ2-5 gives the whole variable domain ETGVTQSPTHLIKTRGQQVTLRCSSQSGHNTVSWYQQALGQGPQFIFQYYREEENGRGNFPPRFSGLQFPNYSSELNVNALELDDSALYLCASSAEGVERETQYFGPGTRLLVL.

The chain links TRBV7-8 to TRBJ2-1; 9 bases are shared with TRBD2. Losses at the gene ends were 3 bases for V and 0 bases for J; bases not matched to a gene: 6. Germline CDR1 reads SGHVS; CDR2 reads FQNEAQ. This CDR3 region has 17 residues. This chain's CDR3 is CASSFSAGGSSYNEQFF. In DNA, the CDR3 is TGTGCCAGCAGCTTCTCAGCGGGAGGAAGCTCCTACAATGAGCAGTTCTTC. The variable domain in full, completed from reference TRBV7-8 and TRBJ2-1, reads GAGVSQSPRYKVAKRGQDVALRCDPISGHVSLFWYQQALGQGPEFLTYFQNEAQLDKSGLPSDRFFAERPEGSVSTLKIQRTQQEDSAVYLCASSFSAGGSSYNEQFFGPGTRLTVL.

The chain employs TRBV18 and TRBJ1-1; D gene uncertain. In germline, CDR1 is KGHSH, CDR2 LQKENI. The germline V and J ends were trimmed by 0 bases and 2 bases, with 10 bases remaining between them. The CDR3 loop spans 15 amino acids. CDR3 protein: CASSPPQRRNTEAFF. The CDR3 DNA follows: TGTGCCAGCTCACCACCTCAGAGGCGAAACACTGAAGCTTTCTTT.

There are a few counts of this clone. The rearrangement joins TRBV30 to TRBJ1-2; tentatively, D is TRBD1 (5 bases). Germline lookup yields CDR1 GTSNPN and CDR2 SVGIG (reference sequence). Trimming removed 3 bases from V and 5 bases from J, with 16 bases in between. This CDR3 is 14 amino acids long. CDR3: CAWSPGRVRYGYTF. The CDR3 DNA is TGTGCCTGGAGCCCCGGCAGGGTGAGATATGGCTACACCTTC.

V usage is TRBV28 and J usage is TRBJ2-7; 8 bases match TRBD1. Germline values: CDR1 MDHEN, CDR2 SYDVKM. The junction had 6 bases not matched to a gene; V was cut back by 5 bases and J by 3 bases. The CDR3 has 14 residues. In DNA, the CDR3 is TGTGCCAGCAGTGGCCGTGACAGGGGCTACGAGCAGTACTTC. Its translation is CASSGRDRGYEQYF.

A note on this clone: A much more abundant neighbour one base away suggests this may be a read error. The same CDR3 is also encoded by other DNA sequences in this sample. The rearrangement joins TRBV5-1 to TRBJ2-7, with D unclear. The V gene's germline CDR1 is SGHRS and CDR2 YFSETQ. The CDR3 spans 11 residues. Trimming left V 3 bases short and J 0 bases short, with 1 base between. The CDR3 DNA follows: TGCGCCAGCAGCTCCTCCTACGAGCAGTACTTC. It codes for CASSSSYEQYF.

Comments on this clone: A much larger clone lies one base from this, so it may be a read error. CDR3 amino acids: CASSGEGRGTQYF. CDR3 nucleotide sequence: TGTGCCAGCAGTGGGGAGGGGAGGGGGACCCAGTACTTC. J is TRBJ2-5 and V is TRBV28; 7 nucleotides align to TRBD2. V lost 5 bases and J lost 7; bases outside the gene matches: 7. Germline V lookup: CDR1 MDHEN, CDR2 SYDVKM. The CDR3 contains 13 residues.

The chain recombines TRBV7-6 with TRBJ2-5; unclear D gene. The germline V gene has CDR1 SGHVS and CDR2 FNYEAQ. Trimming pared 0 bases from V and 5 bases from J, leaving 7 bases between. This CDR3 region has 13 residues. CDR3 region: CASSLALSETQYF. CDR3 in DNA: TGTGCCAGCAGCTTAGCTCTTTCCGAGACCCAGTACTTC.

This clone came up once. The chain combines TRBV27 with TRBJ2-7, with TRBD2 identical over 8 bases. This CDR3 comprises 14 residues. With V trimmed by 3 bases and J by 7 bases, 8 bases remained unmatched. Germline V gives CDR1 MNHEY, CDR2 SMNVEV (reference sequence). The CDR3: CASSFTSGRQEQYF. The CDR3 coding sequence is TGTGCCAGCAGTTTCACCAGCGGGAGACAAGAGCAGTACTTC.

This chain connects TRBV5-1 to TRBJ1-1, with D possibly being TRBD1 (5 bases). Germline V gene sequence: CDR1 SGHRS, CDR2 YFSETQ. Trimming cost V 6 bases and J 3 bases, with 18 bases left between them. CDR3 length: 15 amino acids. CDR3 coding DNA: TGCGCCAGCACTGGGACGACGGGGTTGGACACTGAAGCTTTCTTT. Translated, it gives CASTGTTGLDTEAFF.

The chain links TRBV5-1 to TRBJ2-7, with 11 bases that match TRBD2. Germline CDR1 and CDR2: SGHRS and YFSETQ. V shed 5 bases, J shed 2 bases, and the junction held 6 bases outside the gene matches. The CDR3 sequence is 15 residues long. The CDR3 here is CASRALTSGTYEQYF. Here the CDR3 DNA reads TGCGCCAGCAGAGCCCTGACTAGCGGGACCTACGAGCAGTACTTC.

The V and J genes are TRBV19 and TRBJ2-7, with D maybe TRBD2 (6 bases). The V end was cut by 5 bases, the J end by 0 bases, with 11 bases between. Germline lookup yields CDR1 LNHDA and CDR2 SQIVND (reference sequence). The CDR3 sequence is 14 residues long. DNA of the CDR3: TGTGCCAGTAGTGCTGGGGGGATCTCCTACGAGCAGTACTTC. Translation gives CASSAGGISYEQYF.

In this sample, this clone turned up once. The chain employs TRBV7-3 and TRBJ2-1; TRBD1 matches 7 bases. CDR3 size: 14 residues. After removal of 6 bases from V and 6 bases from J, the junction contained 8 bases not matched to a gene. The germline CDR1 and CDR2 sequences are SGHTA and FQGTGA. The CDR3 region has the DNA TGTGCCAGCAGGGACGGGACAGTATCCAATGAGCAGTTCTTC. It codes for CASRDGTVSNEQFF.

This clone appeared once. The chain employs TRBV29-1 and TRBJ1-1; D is uncertain. The V end was cut by 7 bases, the J end by 0 bases, with 12 bases between. The CDR3 sequence is 13 residues long. Germline lookup yields CDR1 SQVTM and CDR2 ANQGSEA. In DNA, the CDR3 is TGCAGCGCCGTACAGAGACTGAACACTGAAGCTTTCTTT. Its translation is CSAVQRLNTEAFF.

J is TRBJ2-3 and V is TRBV11-3; TRBD2 aligns across 13 bases. The V and J ends lost 4 bases and 1 base, in that order; junction bases with no gene match: 5. This CDR3 is 17 amino acids long. Germline V gene data show CDR1 as SGHNT and CDR2 as YENEEA. The CDR3 sequence: CASSSGGTSGGTDTQYF. CDR3 DNA sequence: TGTGCCAGCAGCTCCGGAGGGACTAGCGGGGGCACAGATACGCAGTATTTT.

This rearrangement joins TRBV27 to TRBJ2-1, with 8 bases lining up with TRBD2. The CDR3 has 16 amino acids. Trimming cost V 5 bases and J 7 bases; bases outside gene matches: 13. Germline V lookup: CDR1 MNHEY, CDR2 SMNVEV (reference sequence). The CDR3 nucleotides read TGTGCCAGCAGTGGGATAGCGGGACTTTTGGGAAATGAGCAGTTCTTC. It translates to CASSGIAGLLGNEQFF.

The rearrangement uses TRBV28 and TRBJ1-3; possibly TRBD1 for D (6 bases). The CDR3 is made up of 15 amino acids. CDR1 and CDR2 from the germline V gene are MDHEN and SYDVKM. Trimming left V 2 bases short and J 0 bases short, with 8 bases between. CDR3 DNA: TGTGCCAGCAGTTTAGACAGGACCTCTGGAAACACCATATATTTT. Translating gives CASSLDRTSGNTIYF.

The chain carries TRBV18 and TRBJ1-5; D unresolved. CDR1 is KGHSH and CDR2 is LQKENI in the germline V gene. Trimming left V 5 bases short and J 2 bases short, with 13 bases between. The CDR3 runs 15 residues. CDR3 coding DNA: TGTGCCAGCTCAATAGAACGGGGAGGCAATCAGCCCCAGCATTTT. It translates to CASSIERGGNQPQHF.

This chain uses TRBV25-1 with TRBJ2-1; 9 positions match TRBD1. CDR3 length: 15 amino acids. Germline assignment: CDR1 MGHDK and CDR2 SYGVNS. V was clipped by 6 bases and J by 4 bases; unmatched bases: 7. Written as DNA, the CDR3 is TGTGCCAGCAGCCAGACAGGGGGGACGTACAATGAGCAGTTCTTC. It codes for CASSQTGGTYNEQFF.

Only one count was recorded for this clone. The CDR3: CASSSRLAGGPHEQYF. The CDR3 coding sequence is TGTGCCAGCAGCTCGAGACTAGCGGGAGGGCCCCACGAGCAGTACTTC. This chain connects TRBV7-2 to TRBJ2-7; 14 nucleotides agree with TRBD2. Germline assignment: CDR1 SGHTA and CDR2 FQGNSA. V dropped 4 bases and J dropped 5; count of bases not matched to a gene: 7. The CDR3 length is 16 residues.

This chain joins TRBV5-6 and TRBJ1-2; D not certain. Germline-derived CDR1 and CDR2 are SGHDT and YYEEEE. Trimming left V 3 bases short and J 4 bases short, with 13 bases between. The CDR3 extends over 14 amino acids. CDR3 coding DNA: TGTGCCAGCAGCTCGACTCCCCGGGGCTATGGCTACACCTTC. Its protein product is CASSSTPRGYGYTF.